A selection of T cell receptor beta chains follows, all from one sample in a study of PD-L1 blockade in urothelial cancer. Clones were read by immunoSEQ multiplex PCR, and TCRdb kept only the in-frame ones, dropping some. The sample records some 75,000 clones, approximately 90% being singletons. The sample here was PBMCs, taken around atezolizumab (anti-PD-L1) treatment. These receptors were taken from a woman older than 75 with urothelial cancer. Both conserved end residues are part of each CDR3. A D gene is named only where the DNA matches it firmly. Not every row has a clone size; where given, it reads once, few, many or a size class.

CDR3nt: TGTGCCAGCTCACCGGACCGGGGGAGGGAACAGCCCCAGCATTTT
CDR3aa: CASSPDRGREQPQHF
abundance: -
d_gene: -
j_gene: TRBJ1-5
v_gene: TRBV18

CDR3nt: TGTGCCAGCACACAGCGGGGTTTATACAATGAGCAGTTCTTC
CDR3aa: CASTQRGLYNEQFF
abundance: -
d_gene: TRBD2
j_gene: TRBJ2-1
v_gene: TRBV6-1

CDR3nt: TGTGCCAGCAGCCCCCGGGGAGCCCTACAAGAGACCCAGTACTTC
CDR3aa: CASSPRGALQETQYF
abundance: -
d_gene: -
j_gene: TRBJ2-5
v_gene: TRBV9

CDR3nt: TGTGCCAGCAGTGACGCGGGACAGCAATTTTCCGATACGCAGTATTTT
CDR3aa: CASSDAGQQFSDTQYF
abundance: -
d_gene: -
j_gene: TRBJ2-3
v_gene: TRBV2

CDR3nt: TGTGCCAGTAAACGGGACAGCTCGAACACCGGGGAGCTGTTTTTT
CDR3aa: CASKRDSSNTGELFF
abundance: -
d_gene: TRBD1
j_gene: TRBJ2-2
v_gene: TRBV19

CDR3nt: TGTGCCAGCAGCGCACCCCCGTTGCACCGGTCCAACGTCCTGACTTTC
CDR3aa: CASSAPPLHRSNVLTF
abundance: -
d_gene: -
j_gene: TRBJ2-6
v_gene: TRBV9

CDR3nt: TGTGCCAGCAGTTTGCGCCGGCTAGCGGGAGTGGGGGAGCAGTTCTTC
CDR3aa: CASSLRRLAGVGEQFF
abundance: -
d_gene: TRBD2
j_gene: TRBJ2-1
v_gene: TRBV28

CDR3nt: TGTGCCAGCTCCGAACTAGCGGGAGCTTACAATGAGCAGTTCTTC
CDR3aa: CASSELAGAYNEQFF
abundance: -
d_gene: TRBD2
j_gene: TRBJ2-1
v_gene: TRBV18

CDR3nt: TGTGCCAGCAGCTTCCCTGGACAGGGCTATGGCTACACCTTC
CDR3aa: CASSFPGQGYGYTF
abundance: -
d_gene: TRBD1
j_gene: TRBJ1-2
v_gene: TRBV5-6

CDR3nt: TGTGCCAGCAGCAAGGCTGCTAGCAATGAGCAGTTCTTC
CDR3aa: CASSKAASNEQFF
abundance: few
d_gene: -
j_gene: TRBJ2-1
v_gene: TRBV14

CDR3nt: TGTGCCAGTAGTCTCCGGGGGGACTACGAGCAGTACTTC
CDR3aa: CASSLRGDYEQYF
abundance: -
d_gene: TRBD2
j_gene: TRBJ2-7
v_gene: TRBV19

CDR3nt: TGTGCCAGCTCACACTATACAGGGGGAACTGAAGCTTTCTTT
CDR3aa: CASSHYTGGTEAFF
abundance: -
d_gene: TRBD1
j_gene: TRBJ1-1
v_gene: TRBV28

CDR3nt: TGTGCCAGCAGCTTCTGGCAGGGGCTTAACAATGAGCAGTTCTTC
CDR3aa: CASSFWQGLNNEQFF
abundance: -
d_gene: -
j_gene: TRBJ2-1
v_gene: TRBV7-9

CDR3nt: TGTGCCAGCAGCCTTGAGGCGGGGAACACTGAAGCTTTCTTT
CDR3aa: CASSLEAGNTEAFF
abundance: few
d_gene: -
j_gene: TRBJ1-1
v_gene: TRBV7-9

CDR3nt: TGTGCCAGCAGCCCCCGGGGAGGGAGCTACGAGCAGTACTTC
CDR3aa: CASSPRGGSYEQYF
abundance: -
d_gene: TRBD2
j_gene: TRBJ2-7
v_gene: TRBV14

CDR3nt: TGTGCCAGCAGCTCGACTAGCACCTCCTACGAGCAGTACTTC
CDR3aa: CASSSTSTSYEQYF
abundance: -
d_gene: TRBD2
j_gene: TRBJ2-7
v_gene: TRBV7-9

CDR3nt: TGTGCCAGCAGCTCGGACAGGGGGCGGCGGCAAGAGACCCAGTACTTC
CDR3aa: CASSSDRGRRQETQYF
abundance: -
d_gene: TRBD1
j_gene: TRBJ2-5
v_gene: TRBV7-2

CDR3nt: TGTGCCAGCAGCTTAACTAGCGGGAGCACAGATACGCAGTATTTT
CDR3aa: CASSLTSGSTDTQYF
abundance: once
d_gene: TRBD2
j_gene: TRBJ2-3
v_gene: TRBV11-2

CDR3nt: TGCGCCAGCAGCTGGGGGACAGGGGGCGCGGGTGAGCAGTACTTC
CDR3aa: CASSWGTGGAGEQYF
abundance: -
d_gene: TRBD1
j_gene: TRBJ2-7
v_gene: TRBV5-1

CDR3nt: TGTGCCTGGAGTGTAAATAGTCAAGTCAAAGATACGCAGTATTTT
CDR3aa: CAWSVNSQVKDTQYF
abundance: -
d_gene: -
j_gene: TRBJ2-3
v_gene: TRBV30

CDR3nt: TGCGCCAGCAGTGAGGTGGGTTGGAGGGAGCAGTACTTC
CDR3aa: CASSEVGWREQYF
abundance: few
d_gene: -
j_gene: TRBJ2-7
v_gene: TRBV10-2

CDR3nt: TGTGCCAGTAGTACTCAGGGGATCCCCAATCAGCCCCAGCATTTT
CDR3aa: CASSTQGIPNQPQHF
abundance: -
d_gene: -
j_gene: TRBJ1-5
v_gene: TRBV19

CDR3nt: TGTGCTAGTGGTTTGGTGGCCGGAGGGAACACTGAAGCTTTCTTT
CDR3aa: CASGLVAGGNTEAFF
abundance: few
d_gene: -
j_gene: TRBJ1-1
v_gene: TRBV12-5

CDR3nt: TGTGCCAGCAGCCCCACAGGGGTGGCAGATACGCAGTATTTT
CDR3aa: CASSPTGVADTQYF
abundance: -
d_gene: TRBD1
j_gene: TRBJ2-3
v_gene: TRBV2

CDR3nt: TGTGCCAGCAGCTTGGCGAGGAATCCCCACACTGAAGCTTTCTTT
CDR3aa: CASSLARNPHTEAFF
abundance: -
d_gene: -
j_gene: TRBJ1-1
v_gene: TRBV5-8

CDR3nt: TGTGCCAGCAGCTCGGGTCCCGAAGTGATGGACACTGAAGCTTTCTTT
CDR3aa: CASSSGPEVMDTEAFF
abundance: -
d_gene: -
j_gene: TRBJ1-1
v_gene: TRBV5-4

CDR3nt: TGTGCCAGTAGTACGTGGGGCGGGGACACTGAAGCTTTCTTT
CDR3aa: CASSTWGGDTEAFF
abundance: -
d_gene: -
j_gene: TRBJ1-1
v_gene: TRBV19

CDR3nt: TGTGCCAGCAGCGTAGCTGCGGTCACCGGGGAGCTGTTTTTT
CDR3aa: CASSVAAVTGELFF
abundance: -
d_gene: -
j_gene: TRBJ2-2
v_gene: TRBV9

CDR3nt: TGTGCCAGCAGCCTCAGGACAGGGCGAGGGGACACTGAAGCTTTCTTT
CDR3aa: CASSLRTGRGDTEAFF
abundance: -
d_gene: TRBD1
j_gene: TRBJ1-1
v_gene: TRBV7-3

CDR3nt: TGTGCCAGCAGCTTGTCGCTGGGTCAGGCCCCTAACACCGGGGAGCTGTTTTTT
CDR3aa: CASSLSLGQAPNTGELFF
abundance: -
d_gene: -
j_gene: TRBJ2-2
v_gene: TRBV5-4

CDR3nt: TGTGCCAGCAGCGTAGGACTAGCGGGCTACGAGCAGTACTTC
CDR3aa: CASSVGLAGYEQYF
abundance: -
d_gene: TRBD2
j_gene: TRBJ2-7
v_gene: TRBV9

CDR3nt: TGTGCCAGCAGCGTATTAGGGGGCTCCTACAATGAGCAGTTCTTC
CDR3aa: CASSVLGGSYNEQFF
abundance: -
d_gene: -
j_gene: TRBJ2-1
v_gene: TRBV9

CDR3nt: TGTGCCACCCGTGGGCCGGGACAGGGGGCGGGTGAAGCTTTCTTT
CDR3aa: CATRGPGQGAGEAFF
abundance: -
d_gene: TRBD1
j_gene: TRBJ1-1
v_gene: TRBV28

CDR3nt: TGTGCCAGCAGTTCCAAACAGGGGACCTACGAGCAGTACTTC
CDR3aa: CASSSKQGTYEQYF
abundance: -
d_gene: TRBD1
j_gene: TRBJ2-7
v_gene: TRBV5-4

CDR3nt: TGTGCCAGCACCTTAGGGGTTAAGTACACTGAAGCTTTCTTT
CDR3aa: CASTLGVKYTEAFF
abundance: -
d_gene: -
j_gene: TRBJ1-1
v_gene: TRBV28

CDR3nt: TGTGCCAGTAGCAGCGTTGTTGAGCAGTTCTTC
CDR3aa: CASSSVVEQFF
abundance: once
d_gene: -
j_gene: TRBJ2-1
v_gene: TRBV19

CDR3nt: TGTGCCAGCAGTTCTGGAGGGGGGGGGCGGTACGAGCAGTACTTC
CDR3aa: CASSSGGGGRYEQYF
abundance: once
d_gene: -
j_gene: TRBJ2-7
v_gene: TRBV28

CDR3nt: TGTGCCAGCATAGGAGGGCGGAATCAGCCCCAGCATTTT
CDR3aa: CASIGGRNQPQHF
abundance: -
d_gene: -
j_gene: TRBJ1-5
v_gene: TRBV2

CDR3nt: TGTGCCAGCAGTTTTTCCCCAGGGCCTCAGAACACTGAAGCTTTCTTT
CDR3aa: CASSFSPGPQNTEAFF
abundance: -
d_gene: -
j_gene: TRBJ1-1
v_gene: TRBV27

CDR3nt: TGTGCCAGCAGCTTACCTAAGACTGACACTAGCTCCTACGAGCAGTACTTC
CDR3aa: CASSLPKTDTSSYEQYF
abundance: -
d_gene: -
j_gene: TRBJ2-7
v_gene: TRBV7-6

CDR3nt: TGTGCCAGCAGCCAAGATACCAGCGGACCCTACAATGAGCAGTTCTTC
CDR3aa: CASSQDTSGPYNEQFF
abundance: -
d_gene: -
j_gene: TRBJ2-1
v_gene: TRBV4-2

CDR3nt: TGTGCCAGCAGCCTGAAGGGGGGGGCCTACGAGCAGTACTTC
CDR3aa: CASSLKGGAYEQYF
abundance: -
d_gene: -
j_gene: TRBJ2-7
v_gene: TRBV5-4

CDR3nt: TGTGCCAGCAGCTCCGTTAACAGGGGCGCCAACAATGAGCAGTTCTTC
CDR3aa: CASSSVNRGANNEQFF
abundance: -
d_gene: TRBD1
j_gene: TRBJ2-1
v_gene: TRBV5-4

CDR3nt: TGTGCCAGCAAGGCCGGGACTAGCGGGTGGCACGAGCAGTACTTC
CDR3aa: CASKAGTSGWHEQYF
abundance: -
d_gene: TRBD2
j_gene: TRBJ2-7
v_gene: TRBV2

CDR3nt: TGCGCCAGCAGATCCGGGACAGGTGGTGAAAAACTGTTTTTT
CDR3aa: CASRSGTGGEKLFF
abundance: -
d_gene: TRBD1
j_gene: TRBJ1-4
v_gene: TRBV5-1

CDR3nt: TGTGCCAGCAGTACCGGACTAGCGGGGCTGGGAGAGCAGTTCTTC
CDR3aa: CASSTGLAGLGEQFF
abundance: -
d_gene: TRBD2
j_gene: TRBJ2-1
v_gene: TRBV28

CDR3nt: TGTGCCAGCAGGTCCCTCGGGACGGGAGGTACTGAAGCTTTCTTT
CDR3aa: CASRSLGTGGTEAFF
abundance: -
d_gene: -
j_gene: TRBJ1-1
v_gene: TRBV28

CDR3nt: TGTGCCAGCAGTCGAAGCGGGAGCAGTAATGAGCAGTTCTTC
CDR3aa: CASSRSGSSNEQFF
abundance: few
d_gene: TRBD2
j_gene: TRBJ2-1
v_gene: TRBV27

CDR3nt: TGTGCCAGCAGCAACGGGGGAGATGGCTACACCTTC
CDR3aa: CASSNGGDGYTF
abundance: -
d_gene: -
j_gene: TRBJ1-2
v_gene: TRBV6-5

CDR3nt: TGTGCCAGCTCCCCTAGCTCACGGCGCCAAAATGAAAAACTGTTTTTT
CDR3aa: CASSPSSRRQNEKLFF
abundance: -
d_gene: -
j_gene: TRBJ1-4
v_gene: TRBV18

CDR3nt: TGTGCCAGCAGTGACACTAGACTCGCGAGGCAGTTCTTC
CDR3aa: CASSDTRLARQFF
abundance: few
d_gene: -
j_gene: TRBJ2-1
v_gene: TRBV6-4

CDR3nt: TGCGCCAGCAGCCGAGAGACTAGCGGGAGATACAATGAGCAGTTCTTC
CDR3aa: CASSRETSGRYNEQFF
abundance: -
d_gene: TRBD2
j_gene: TRBJ2-1
v_gene: TRBV4-1

CDR3nt: TGTGCCACGGCCCGGGGGGGACAGGGGATATACGAGCAGTACTTC
CDR3aa: CATARGGQGIYEQYF
abundance: -
d_gene: TRBD1
j_gene: TRBJ2-7
v_gene: TRBV15

CDR3nt: TGTGCCAGCAGCCCAACCCGGACAGGGGTGGGCACCGGGGAGCTGTTTTTT
CDR3aa: CASSPTRTGVGTGELFF
abundance: once
d_gene: TRBD1
j_gene: TRBJ2-2
v_gene: TRBV7-9

CDR3nt: TGTGCCAGTAGTATACGCAGGGGAGGCAATCAGCCCCAGCATTTT
CDR3aa: CASSIRRGGNQPQHF
abundance: -
d_gene: -
j_gene: TRBJ1-5
v_gene: TRBV19

CDR3nt: TGTGCCAGCAGCTTTGGGGCTATCGTTGGCTCCTACAATGAGCAGTTCTTC
CDR3aa: CASSFGAIVGSYNEQFF
abundance: -
d_gene: -
j_gene: TRBJ2-1
v_gene: TRBV7-9

CDR3nt: TGTGCCAGCAAAAGGGGGGAGGGCCGGACAGATACGCAGTATTTT
CDR3aa: CASKRGEGRTDTQYF
abundance: -
d_gene: -
j_gene: TRBJ2-3
v_gene: TRBV28

CDR3nt: TGCGCCAGCAGCTTGGGCGCGACCAATAAGAAGATTCGGGGCAATGAGCAGTTCTTC
CDR3aa: CASSLGATNKKIRGNEQFF
abundance: -
d_gene: -
j_gene: TRBJ2-1
v_gene: TRBV5-1

CDR3nt: TGTGCCTGGAGTGTACGAGGCGGGGGTGAGCAGTTCTTC
CDR3aa: CAWSVRGGGEQFF
abundance: -
d_gene: TRBD2
j_gene: TRBJ2-1
v_gene: TRBV30